What follows describes a single TCR beta chain. This clone was detected only once. Its antigen has not been determined. No base quality information exists; no much larger clone differs at one position. The thymus tissue came from surgical resects taken out during corrective cardiac surgery. In Finland, the donors were immunologically healthy infants who were having open corrective cardiac surgery for congenital heart defects. Thymocytes were released mechanically from tissue and stored at -70 °C as pellets of roughly 9-31 million cells. A QIAsymphony instrument was used to extract genomic DNA from the frozen cell pellets. From cysteine to phenylalanine, the CDR3 is 18 amino acids long. Only the CDR3 DNA is retained, 54 bases long and in frame from the first base. The germline V gene provides CDR1 MGHRA and CDR2 YSYEKL. V and J lose 4 bases and 5 bases, and a span of 26 bases separates them. The immunoSEQ multiplex PCR assay was used to amplify the TCRB and TCRAD loci from a standardized quantity of quality-controlled genomic DNA. The amplicons spanned the V(D)J region and were long enough to cover the CDR3 and allow V and J genes to be identified. Through the commercial immunoSEQ service, the amplicons were sequenced on an Illumina platform. For the original study's pipeline: Corrections for primer bias and sequencing errors followed previously described methods, while TCRAD and TCRB definitions were based on the IMGT database. Analysis of the repertoires was done with immunoSEQ Analyzer 3.0 and VDJTools and included basic statistics, V/J segment usage, diversity estimates, rarefaction and pairwise overlap. Chao1, ChaoE, Efron-Thisted, Shannon and inverse Simpson indices were used to estimate diversity, which was also estimated on datasets down-sampled to the smallest sample. Repertoire overlap used strict matching of CDR3 nucleotide sequence, V gene and J gene, with Jaccard-based multidimensional scaling clustering. Held by TCRdb, this immuneACCESS table contains in-frame sequences only and omits some clones. Under half of the omission traces to an unresolved V gene where checked; the cause of the rest is unknown. V and J calls and clone size are those listed in that table; D and trimming were worked out from the DNA. Within this sample are about 130,000 clones, with around 94% of them counted one time only. 0.02% to 0.025% of the sample is taken by the ten largest.

The data are from a study of human thymus T cells (dated by TCRdb to 2020 to 2021). At the level of the whole study: The study described the TCR alpha and beta repertoires in under 10 infant thymus samples and a few matching peripheral blood samples. The cohort included 5 or 6 male and a couple of female infants, with donor ages spanning 7 to 244 days.

Broader findings and caveats from the paper: V and J gene segment usage appeared biased in both thymic and peripheral blood repertoires. On average, thymus samples yielded 650,000 to 1,000,000 unique TCRB clonotypes, whereas blood samples yielded about 84,000. The related research reported highly overlapping thymic TCR repertoires among unrelated individuals.

The receptor was derived from a boy less than two years old with a congenital heart defect but otherwise immunologically healthy. Recombination connected TRBV4-1 to TRBJ1-2; the D gene identity is not certain. The sequencing sample was made of thymus tissue. The CDR3 reads CASSRHAAPHKIEYGYTF. The DNA sequence is given as TGCGCCAGCAGCCGGCATGCGGCCCCACATAAGATAGAGTATGGCTACACCTTC.